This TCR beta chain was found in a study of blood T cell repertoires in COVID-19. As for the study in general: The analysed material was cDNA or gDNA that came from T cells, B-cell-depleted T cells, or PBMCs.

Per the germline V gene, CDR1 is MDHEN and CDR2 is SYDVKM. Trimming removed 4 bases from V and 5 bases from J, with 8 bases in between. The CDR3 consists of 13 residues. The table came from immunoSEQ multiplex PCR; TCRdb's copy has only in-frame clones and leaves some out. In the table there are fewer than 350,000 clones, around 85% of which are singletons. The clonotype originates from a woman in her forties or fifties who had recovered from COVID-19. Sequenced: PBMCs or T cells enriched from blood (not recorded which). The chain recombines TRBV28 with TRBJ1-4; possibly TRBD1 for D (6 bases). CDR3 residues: CASSSTGNEKLFF. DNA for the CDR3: TGTGCCAGCAGTTCGACAGGAAATGAAAAACTGTTTTTT.